This TCR beta chain derives from a study of CD8+CD57+ T cells in acquired aplastic anemia. Across the whole study: Sorting CD4+ and CD8+ cells gave DNA averaging roughly 3.2 ug. As sequenced from healthy donors, CD4+ cells averaged about 10 million reads.

Trimming shortened V by 5 bases and J by 5 bases, and 9 bases separated the two germline ends. This CDR3 has 13 amino acids. CDR1 KGHDR and CDR2 SFDVKD come from the germline V gene. Study findings and constraints: Patients and controls shared about 30 CD8+ CDR3 sequences. No significant difference in CD8+ Simpson's diversity was found between patients and controls.

Profiling that covered TCR beta VDJ and CDR3 relied on genomic DNA as its template. TCRdb processed the reads anew with MiXCR; each CDR3 protein has one entry. The sample holds roughly 160,000 distinct CDR3 sequences, 55% to 70% seen once. A note on this clonotype: Its antigen is still unknown.

Sequencing was carried out using sorted CD4+, CD8+, or CD8+CD57+ T cells (not recorded which) from PBMCs. This clonotype was sampled from a human donor in good health. This chain connects TRBV24-1 to TRBJ2-1; D gene unclear. The CDR3 sequence: CATSVGLNNEQFF. The CDR3 nucleotides are TGTGCCACCAGTGTGGGTCTCAACAATGAGCAGTTCTTC.